This T cell receptor beta chain was sequenced during a study of blood T cell repertoires in COVID-19. Study-level background: Sample material is recorded as cDNA or gDNA derived from T cells, B-cell-depleted T cells, or PBMCs.

This CDR3 spans 15 amino acids. The ends lost 3 bases at V and 2 bases at J; junction bases unmatched: 4. Germline V gene lookup returns CDR1 SGDLS and CDR2 YYNGEE. Some clones are missing from TCRdb's copy, which holds only in-frame ones; the method was immunoSEQ multiplex PCR. Of about 14,000 clones in the sample, 75% to 85% were seen once. V and J are TRBV9 and TRBJ2-1; the match to TRBD2 covers 8 bases. This sequence was found in a woman between 50 and 59 years old with active or convalescent COVID-19. Sequenced: peripheral blood. CDR3: CASSASSGPYNEQFF. The CDR3 coding sequence is TGTGCCAGCAGCGCTTCTAGCGGGCCCTACAATGAGCAGTTCTTC.